The text below deals with one TCR beta chain. Its target is unknown. The CDR3 extends over 11 amino acids. V gave up 5 bases and J gave up 6 bases, with 8 bases separating them. The germline V gene has CDR1 SEHNR and CDR2 FQNEAQ (reference sequence). The sample is drawn from a study of lymphopenia after photon versus proton radiotherapy. Here immunoSEQ multiplex PCR was the method, and the copy in TCRdb shows in-frame clones only, minus some. The data contain under 75,000 clones, just under 95% of them singletons. Whole-study findings and limits: Photon-treated patients lost naive T cells and TCR diversity; proton-treated stayed stable.

The source material was peripheral blood, sampled from a patient treated with photon-based radiotherapy. The receptor was derived from a woman in her 40s with cholangiocarcinoma. The V gene is TRBV7-9, the J gene TRBJ2-7; D is uncertain. Here the CDR3 reads CASSVKSEQYF. As DNA, the CDR3 is TGTGCCAGCAGCGTCAAGAGCGAGCAGTACTTC.